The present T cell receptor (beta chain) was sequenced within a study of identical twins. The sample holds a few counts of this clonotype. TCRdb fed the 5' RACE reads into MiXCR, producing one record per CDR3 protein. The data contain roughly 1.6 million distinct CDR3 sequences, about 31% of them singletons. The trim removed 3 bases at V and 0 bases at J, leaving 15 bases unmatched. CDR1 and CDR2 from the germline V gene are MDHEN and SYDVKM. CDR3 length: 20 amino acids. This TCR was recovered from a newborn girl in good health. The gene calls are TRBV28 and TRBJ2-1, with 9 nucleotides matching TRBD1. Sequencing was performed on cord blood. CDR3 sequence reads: CASSLGLGQGTLSSYNEQFF. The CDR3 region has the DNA TGTGCCAGCAGTTTGGGGCTCGGACAGGGGACCTTGAGCTCCTACAATGAGCAGTTCTTC.